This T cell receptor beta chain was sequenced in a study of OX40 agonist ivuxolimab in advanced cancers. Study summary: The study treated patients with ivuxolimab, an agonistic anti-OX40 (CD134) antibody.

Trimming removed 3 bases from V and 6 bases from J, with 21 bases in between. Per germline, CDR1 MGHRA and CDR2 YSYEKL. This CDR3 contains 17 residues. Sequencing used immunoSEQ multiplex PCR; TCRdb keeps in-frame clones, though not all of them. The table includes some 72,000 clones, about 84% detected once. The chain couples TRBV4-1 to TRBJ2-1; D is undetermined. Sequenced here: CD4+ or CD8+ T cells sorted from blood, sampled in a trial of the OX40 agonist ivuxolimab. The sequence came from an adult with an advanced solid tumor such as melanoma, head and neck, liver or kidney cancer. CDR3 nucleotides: TGCGCCAGCAGCCAGCTCCGGGTTACCCTGAAAATCAATGAGCAGTTCTTC. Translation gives CASSQLRVTLKINEQFF.